The 24 T cell receptor beta chains below were found in one sample sequenced in a study of spatial heterogeneity in lung cancer. Time point described: sample taken at primary tumor resection. No cell sorting; template was whole RNA from tumor, lung tissue or PBMC. TCRdb itself ran the 5' RACE reads through MiXCR, one entry per CDR3 protein. The sample includes some 28,000 distinct CDR3 sequences, about 8.1% of them seen just once. Sample: PBMCs, taken at surgery. The receptors shown here come from a female donor with early-stage non-small cell lung cancer.

The rearrangement links TRBV28 to TRBJ1-3, with D tentatively TRBD1 (6 bases). Trimming took 5 bases from V and 7 from J, leaving 15 bases between them. From germline, CDR1 is MDHEN and CDR2 SYDVKM. CDR3 length: 14 amino acids. As DNA, the CDR3 is TGTGCCAGCAGTATGGTCCAGGGGATGAACACCATATATTTT. Its translation: CASSMVQGMNTIYF.

This clonotype was seen at least ten times. CDR3 protein: CASSLGWGGGRYNEQFF. CDR3 nucleotide sequence: TGTGCCAGCAGCTTAGGATGGGGTGGCGGGCGTTACAATGAGCAGTTCTTC. The chain joins TRBV7-2 to TRBJ2-1, with a tentative D call TRBD2 (5 bases). The CDR3 contains 17 residues. The germline CDR1 and CDR2 sequences are SGHTA and FQGNSA. Trimming removed 1 base from V and 4 bases from J, with 17 bases in between.

In its sample, this clonotype was seen a few times. The chain carries TRBV28 and TRBJ2-7; 8 bases fit TRBD1. The junction had 7 bases not matched to a gene; V was cut back by 6 bases and J by 3 bases. Germline V gene data show CDR1 as MDHEN and CDR2 as SYDVKM. The CDR3 runs to 14 residues. CDR3 bases: TGTGCCAGCAGGGGAGGACAGGGCTTCTACGAGCAGTACGTC. Translation gives CASRGGQGFYEQYV.

This clonotype was counted a few times. The V gene is TRBV9, the J gene TRBJ1-2, with a tentative D call TRBD1 (6 bases). The V end lost 5 bases, the J end lost 5 bases, and 13 bases lay between the germline ends. The CDR3 sequence is 13 residues long. Germline CDR1 SGDLS, CDR2 YYNGEE. CDR3 residues: CASRGADVYGYTF. For the CDR3, the DNA is TGTGCCAGCAGGGGGGCAGACGTTTATGGCTACACCTTC.

This clonotype was observed many times. The chain is built from TRBV10-3 and TRBJ2-1; 10 bases are a match to TRBD2. V was pared by 4 bases and J by 7 bases, with 10 bases of the junction left unmatched. The CDR3 runs to 16 residues. The V gene's germline CDR1 is ENHRY and CDR2 SYGVKD. The CDR3 region is CAISGLAGALRNEQFF. CDR3 DNA: TGTGCCATCAGTGGCCTAGCGGGAGCCCTTCGGAATGAGCAGTTCTTC.

This clonotype was seen a few times. The chain joins TRBV27 to TRBJ2-1; 10 bases agree with TRBD2. CDR1 is MNHEY, CDR2 SMNVEV, per germline (reference sequence). V lost 6 bases to trimming and J lost 1 base; unmatched junction nucleotides: 12. The CDR3 consists of 18 residues. CDR3: CASSQQLAGYRSYNEQFF. For the CDR3, the DNA is TGTGCCAGCAGCCAGCAACTAGCGGGGTATCGTTCCTACAATGAGCAGTTCTTC.

The V gene is TRBV14, the J gene TRBJ1-1, with D possibly matching TRBD1 (5 bases). Trimming stripped 8 bases from V and 0 bases from J, with 19 bases between. The CDR3 sequence is 16 residues long. The germline gives CDR1 SGHDN, CDR2 FVKESK. The CDR3, as DNA: TGTGCCAGCTCCCGGGGCCCGGGAACCATGAACACTGAAGCTTTCTTT. Protein sequence: CASSRGPGTMNTEAFF.

This clonotype was detected many times. The V and J genes are TRBV5-1 and TRBJ2-1; weak D call: TRBD1 (5 bases). The CDR3 runs to 15 residues. The V gene's germline CDR1 is SGHRS and CDR2 YFSETQ. V gave up 4 bases and J gave up 8 bases, with 19 bases separating them. The CDR3 sequence: CASSPTGTGEHEQFF. The CDR3 DNA reads as TGCGCCAGCAGCCCCACTGGAACAGGAGAGCATGAGCAGTTCTTC.

This clonotype appeared many times. This chain connects TRBV2 to TRBJ2-7, with 12 bases matching TRBD2. Per germline, CDR1 SNHLY and CDR2 FYNNEI. This CDR3 is built from 17 residues. Trimming removed 6 bases from V and 1 base from J; junction bases left unmatched: 10. The CDR3 coding sequence is TGTGCCAGCAGCCCGGGACTAGCGGGTTTAGGGTCCTACGAGCAGTACGTC. This translates into CASSPGLAGLGSYEQYV.

The rearrangement links TRBV7-3 to TRBJ2-3; possible D gene TRBD2, 5 bases. This CDR3 contains 14 residues. Trimming removed 0 bases from V and 8 bases from J, with 12 bases in between. Looked up from germline, CDR1 is SGHTA and CDR2 is FQGTGA. Here the CDR3 reads CASSLTLQAGTQYF. The CDR3 region has the DNA TGTGCCAGCAGCTTAACTCTTCAGGCGGGTACGCAGTATTTT.

V is TRBV6-2 or TRBV6-3 and J is TRBJ1-2; D remains unclear. V gave up 6 bases and J gave up 4 bases, with 18 bases separating them. CDR1 is MNHEY and CDR2 is SVGEGT in the germline V gene. This CDR3 region has 15 residues. The CDR3 is CASSSVLTVPYGYTF. CDR3 nucleotides: TGTGCCAGCAGCTCCGTCCTTACCGTACCCTATGGCTACACCTTC.

Many counts were recorded for this clonotype. The rearrangement links TRBV18 to TRBJ1-1; D is uncertain. The germline V gene has CDR1 KGHSH and CDR2 LQKENI. V lost 1 base and J 4 bases, leaving 7 bases between the germline ends. This CDR3 comprises 13 residues. CDR3 sequence: CASSPRKSTEAFF. CDR3 DNA sequence: TGTGCCAGCTCACCACGCAAGAGCACTGAAGCTTTCTTT.

There are a few counts of this clonotype. The V and J genes are TRBV27 and TRBJ1-2; a possible D gene is TRBD1 (6 bases). The CDR3 spans 13 residues. Germline V gene data show CDR1 as MNHEY and CDR2 as SMNVEV (reference sequence). Trimming stripped 4 bases from V and 8 bases from J, with 14 bases between. The CDR3 sequence: CASSSLQGLGYTF. Written as DNA, the CDR3 is TGTGCCAGCAGTTCACTACAGGGATTAGGCTACACCTTC.

The chain's CDR3 is CASSEGRQETQYF. The CDR3, as DNA: TGTGCCAGCAGTGAAGGGCGGCAAGAGACCCAGTACTTC. The rearrangement joins TRBV2 to TRBJ2-5; D is unresolved. Between the trimmed V and J ends, which lost 1 base and 2 bases, there was a span of 5 bases. CDR3 length equals 13 residues. CDR1 SNHLY and CDR2 FYNNEI come from the germline V gene.

The genes are TRBV11-2 and TRBJ2-1; perhaps TRBD2 as D (5 bases). The V gene's germline CDR1 is SGHAT and CDR2 FQNNGV. V gave up 3 bases and J gave up 5 bases, with 20 bases separating them. This CDR3 has 17 amino acids. CDR3 loop: CASSFPLGGRRNNEQFF. CDR3 DNA: TGTGCCAGCAGCTTTCCGCTAGGAGGCCGCCGGAACAATGAGCAGTTCTTC.

This clonotype was observed many times. This sequence joins TRBV7-2 and TRBJ1-6; D is possibly TRBD1 (6 bases). Deletions cut 2 bases from V and 7 bases from J, with 12 bases between. Germline V gene sequence: CDR1 SGHTA, CDR2 FQGNSA. CDR3 length: 15 residues. Here the CDR3 DNA reads TGTGCCAGCAGCTTAAACGGGGGGGCGAATTCACCCCTCCACTTT. Translation: CASSLNGGANSPLHF.

In its sample, this clonotype was seen many times. The chain has TRBV7-3 and TRBJ1-1; maybe TRBD1 (5 bases). Germline CDR1 reads SGHTA; CDR2 reads FQGTGA. The CDR3 runs 13 residues. V was shortened by 8 bases and J by 1 base, with 11 bases between the two germline ends. CDR3 sequence (DNA): TGTGCCAGCGGTGCTACAGGGAACACTGAAGCTTTCTTT. Amino acids: CASGATGNTEAFF.

This clonotype was detected a few times. The chain is built from TRBV6-5 and TRBJ2-4, with D perhaps TRBD1 or TRBD2 (5 bases each). This CDR3 is 13 amino acids long. In germline, CDR1 is MNHEY, CDR2 SVGAGI. V was trimmed by 6 bases and J by 7 bases, leaving 13 bases between them. The CDR3 DNA is TGTGCCAGCAGCGGGATAAAGGGGAACATTCAGTACTTC. The encoded protein is CASSGIKGNIQYF.

V is TRBV7-3 and J is TRBJ2-1, with 7 bases identical to TRBD2. This CDR3 comprises 16 residues. The V and J ends lost 1 base and 0 bases, in that order; junction bases with no gene match: 3. Germline CDR1 and CDR2: SGHTA and FQGTGA. The CDR3 nucleotides are TGTGCCAGCAGCTTAATGTCGGGGGGCTCCTACAATGAGCAGTTCTTC. Its protein is CASSLMSGGSYNEQFF.

This clonotype was seen repeatedly, ten times or more. The chain joins TRBV11-2 to TRBJ2-1, with 10 positions matching TRBD2. The CDR3 has 15 amino acids. V shed 5 bases, J shed 9 bases, and the junction held 10 bases outside the gene matches. Germline lookup yields CDR1 SGHAT and CDR2 FQNNGV. The CDR3 is CASSPGLAVSREQFF. The CDR3 DNA reads as TGTGCCAGCAGCCCCGGACTAGCGGTTTCACGTGAGCAGTTCTTC.

Many counts were recorded for this clonotype. The chain links TRBV12-3 or TRBV12-4 to TRBJ2-1, with D tentatively TRBD2 (5 bases). The CDR3 is 13 amino acids. Trimming removed 6 bases at V and 9 bases at J, with 15 bases between. The CDR3 DNA reads as TGTGCCAGCAGCCCACGTGAGGGTGGTGAGCAGTTCTTC. Translation gives CASSPREGGEQFF.

This clonotype appeared many times. The chain combines TRBV30 with TRBJ2-1; 7 nucleotides line up with TRBD2. J lost 7 bases, V lost 2 bases, and 11 bases had no gene match. The CDR3 length is 15 residues. Germline V gives CDR1 GTSNPN, CDR2 SVGIG (reference sequence). The CDR3 DNA follows: TGTGCCTGGAGTTTGAAACTAGCGAGTGGGAATGAGCAGTTCTTC. As protein: CAWSLKLASGNEQFF.

V usage is TRBV10-2 and J usage is TRBJ2-3, with D perhaps matching TRBD2 (5 bases). The CDR3 length is 13 residues. Germline values: CDR1 WSHSY, CDR2 SAAADI. The germline V and J ends were trimmed by 4 bases and 6 bases, with 11 bases remaining between them. Here the CDR3 reads CASSGTQRDTQYF. Written as DNA, the CDR3 is TGCGCCAGCAGTGGGACTCAGCGGGATACGCAGTATTTT.

This rearrangement joins TRBV28 to TRBJ2-1; 8 bases are a match to TRBD1. This CDR3 region has 16 residues. The germline CDR1 and CDR2 sequences are MDHEN and SYDVKM. The J segment lost 5 bases and the V segment lost 2 bases, leaving 8 bases of the junction unmatched. The CDR3 sequence: CASSLHVTGADNEQFF. The CDR3 bases are TGTGCCAGCAGTTTACACGTGACAGGGGCGGACAATGAGCAGTTCTTC.